Listed here are 9 T cell receptor beta chains from one sample, sequenced in a study of CD8 T cells in Susac syndrome (dated by TCRdb to between 2018 and 2021). Receptors were amplified or captured by the immunoSEQ multiplex PCR assay. RNA was extracted with the RNeasy kit and about 0.5 to 1 ug was reverse transcribed using random hexamers. In TCRdb, the public reads were trimmed at Q25 with fastp and aligned with MiXCR, with productive beta chains retained. Rows are combined by CDR3 protein, so each entry shows the most common genes and DNA. Across this sample there are 150,000 to 200,000 distinct CDR3 sequences, with 94% seen only once. In total, the top ten clones hold around 0.093% of the sample. The sequenced sample was CD4+ T cells from PBMCs. Every receptor here comes from a human donor with multiple sclerosis.

This chain links TRBV18 with TRBJ2-1; D is unresolved. The CDR3 totals 12 residues. V was clipped by 3 bases and J by 6 bases, with 6 bases between them. Germline loops: CDR1 KGHSH, CDR2 LQKENI. CDR3 nucleotides: TGTGCCAGCTCACCTTTACTCAATGAGCAGTTCTTC. As protein: CASSPLLNEQFF. Looking up the rest from reference TRBV18 and TRBJ2-1 gives the full variable domain: NAGVMQNPRHLVRRRGQEARLRCSPMKGHSHVYWYRQLPEEGLKFMVYLQKENIIDESGMPKERFSAEFPKEGPSILRIQQVVRGDSAAYFCASSPLLNEQFFGPGTRLTVL.

The CDR3, as DNA: TGTGCCAGCAGCTTAGACCGGGACAGGGGGCCCGGGGAGCTGTTTTTT. Protein sequence: CASSLDRDRGPGELFF. The gene calls are TRBV7-8 and TRBJ2-2, with 12 bases aligning to TRBD1. Germline V gene lookup returns CDR1 SGHVS and CDR2 FQNEAQ. This CDR3 is 16 amino acids long. Trimming took 1 base from V and 6 from J; bases not matched to a gene: 3.

CDR3 amino acids: CATSEKGWDGYTF. CDR3 nucleotide sequence: TGTGCCACCAGTGAGAAGGGGTGGGATGGCTACACCTTC. The chain carries TRBV24-1 and TRBJ1-2; D is perhaps TRBD1 (5 bases). With 4 bases removed from V and 6 bases from J, the gap between germline ends came to 11 bases. The CDR3 consists of 13 residues. From germline, CDR1 is KGHDR and CDR2 SFDVKD.

This chain uses TRBV10-2 with TRBJ2-4, with 10 nucleotides matching TRBD2. V dropped 10 bases and J dropped 8; count of bases not matched to a gene: 8. This CDR3 region has 13 residues. Germline CDR1 and CDR2: WSHSY and SAAADI. The CDR3 DNA reads TGCGCCACATTAGCGGGAGGAGGGGACATTCAGTACTTC. Protein: CATLAGGGDIQYF.

The V gene is TRBV29-1, the J gene TRBJ2-1; 13 bases align to TRBD2. The junction had 2 bases not matched to a gene; V was cut back by 2 bases and J by 7 bases. In germline, CDR1 is SQVTM, CDR2 ANQGSEA. CDR3 size: 14 residues. CDR3 amino acids: CSVEMTSGRNEQFF. The CDR3 DNA reads as TGCAGCGTTGAAATGACTAGCGGGAGGAATGAGCAGTTCTTC.

V is TRBV30 and J is TRBJ1-2; no clear D. The CDR3 has 12 residues. Trimming left V 7 bases short and J 0 bases short, with 9 bases between. Germline V gene data show CDR1 as GTSNPN and CDR2 as SVGIG (reference sequence). In DNA form, the CDR3 reads TGTGCCTCATACTTCCCTAACTATGGCTACACCTTC. Translated: CASYFPNYGYTF.

The V gene is TRBV9, the J gene TRBJ2-3; 13 bases map to TRBD2. J lost 1 base, V lost 2 bases, and 1 base had no gene match. The germline gives CDR1 SGDLS, CDR2 YYNGEE. CDR3 length: 16 residues. The CDR3 protein is CASSVTSGRRTDTQYF. CDR3 DNA: TGTGCCAGCAGCGTGACTAGCGGGAGGCGCACAGATACGCAGTATTTT.

The chain links TRBV11-2 to TRBJ2-3; D call uncertain. CDR3 length: 13 amino acids. Trimming pared 6 bases from V and 10 bases from J, leaving 17 bases between. Germline CDR1 reads SGHAT; CDR2 reads FQNNGV. The CDR3: CASSYDMPRAQYF. CDR3 DNA sequence: TGTGCCAGCAGTTATGACATGCCCCGGGCGCAGTATTTT. Looking up the rest from reference TRBV11-2 and TRBJ2-3 gives the full variable domain: EAGVAQSPRYKIIEKRQSVAFWCNPISGHATLYWYQQILGQGPKLLIQFQNNGVVDDSQLPKDRFSAERLKGVDSTLKIQPAKLEDSAVYLCASSYDMPRAQYFGPGTRLTVL.

The chain couples TRBV7-2 to TRBJ1-3; D ambiguous. Looked up from germline, CDR1 is SGHTA and CDR2 is FQGNSA. This CDR3 comprises 14 residues. V lost 4 bases and J 2 bases, leaving 9 bases between the germline ends. The CDR3 sequence: CASSYTSTGNTIYF. CDR3 coding DNA: TGTGCCAGCAGCTATACATCTACTGGAAACACCATATATTTT.